One TCR beta chain is described in this entry. Other nucleotide sequences in the sample specify the same CDR3. These data are taken from a study of shared T cell receptors in the human thymus. Libraries were prepared by immunoSEQ multiplex PCR; TCRdb keeps only in-frame clonotypes and omits some of them. There are 720,000 or so clones in the sample; approximately 85% occur only once, and more than 0.01% lies in the top ten. Germline-derived CDR1 and CDR2 are SNHLY and FYNNEI. The CDR3 has 14 residues. V was trimmed by 9 bases and J by 0 bases, leaving 9 bases between them. These records were also assigned to another study, of human thymus T cells. This second study says: Those donating were healthy Finnish infants in corrective surgery for congenital heart defects. Thymus pieces cut out during corrective heart surgery were the tissue that was used. What appeared biased in thymic and blood repertoires was the usage of V and J genes. Related research described strongly overlapping thymic repertoires in unrelated people.

J is TRBJ1-6 and V is TRBV2; tentatively, D is TRBD1 (5 bases). This clonotype originated in a girl less than two years old with a congenital heart defect. Sequencing used thymocytes. The CDR3 sequence: CARGGSSYNSPLHF. In DNA, the CDR3 is TGTGCCAGGGGGGGGAGCTCCTATAATTCACCCCTCCACTTT.